This is a list of T cell receptor beta chains from one sample in a study of vaccination effects on CD4 cells after COVID-19. Clones were sequenced by immunoSEQ multiplex PCR, and TCRdb holds only the in-frame ones, with some missing. In the table there are tens of thousands of clones, about 81% of which are singletons. Antigens for these TCRs are unknown. The sample in question was CD4+ T cells from PBMCs cultured with a peptide pool, obtained before COVID-19 vaccination. These receptor sequences come from a human donor who had a prior SARS-CoV-2 infection. The CDR3 runs from the conserved cysteine through the conserved F or W. Each record gives: V gene, D gene, J gene, clone size, CDR3 DNA, CDR3 protein. A D gene is named only where the DNA matches it firmly. The listing skips clone size in some rows; elsewhere it reads once, few, many or a size class.

V gene: TRBV27
D gene: .
J gene: TRBJ2-1
clone size: few
CDR3 DNA: TGTGCCAGCAGTCTCTCACCCCCAGGTGAGCAGTTCTTC
CDR3 protein: CASSLSPPGEQFF

V gene: TRBV21-1
D gene: .
J gene: TRBJ1-1
clone size: .
CDR3 DNA: TGTGCCAGCAGCAAAGTGGGGCAGGTTACTGAAGCTTTCTTT
CDR3 protein: CASSKVGQVTEAFF

V gene: TRBV15
D gene: .
J gene: TRBJ2-3
clone size: .
CDR3 DNA: TGTGCCACCAGCAGAGATACAGGACCCGGAGATACGCAGTATTTT
CDR3 protein: CATSRDTGPGDTQYF

V gene: TRBV5-4
D gene: .
J gene: TRBJ2-1
clone size: .
CDR3 DNA: TGTGCCAGCAGCTCACCGGGACGAGGACGGAGGGATGAGCAGTTCTTC
CDR3 protein: CASSSPGRGRRDEQFF

V gene: TRBV11-3
D gene: .
J gene: TRBJ2-7
clone size: .
CDR3 DNA: TGTGCCAGCAGCTTACAAAGTGTAGACGAGCAGTACTTC
CDR3 protein: CASSLQSVDEQYF

V gene: TRBV6-5
D gene: .
J gene: TRBJ2-5
clone size: .
CDR3 DNA: TGTGCCAGCAGCAAATTCTCAGGGCAAGAGACCCAGTACTTC
CDR3 protein: CASSKFSGQETQYF

V gene: TRBV2
D gene: .
J gene: TRBJ2-2
clone size: .
CDR3 DNA: TGTGCCAGCAGCTCGACTTGGACCGGGGAGCTGTTTTTT
CDR3 protein: CASSSTWTGELFF

V gene: TRBV5-1
D gene: .
J gene: TRBJ2-3
clone size: .
CDR3 DNA: TGCGCCAGCAGCTTGAGAGCCAGGGAGACAGATACGCAGTATTTT
CDR3 protein: CASSLRARETDTQYF

V gene: TRBV6-5
D gene: .
J gene: TRBJ1-1
clone size: once
CDR3 DNA: TGTGCCAGCAGAGGGACACCGCCCAGCACTGAAGCTTTCTTT
CDR3 protein: CASRGTPPSTEAFF

V gene: TRBV6-6
D gene: TRBD2
J gene: TRBJ2-1
clone size: once
CDR3 DNA: TGTGCCAGCAGTACTAGCGGTGGTCCTTACAATGAGCAGTTCTTC
CDR3 protein: CASSTSGGPYNEQFF

V gene: TRBV27
D gene: .
J gene: TRBJ1-1
clone size: .
CDR3 DNA: TGTGCCAGCAGTTTACGGAAGGGTAGGGACACTGAAGCTTTCTTT
CDR3 protein: CASSLRKGRDTEAFF

V gene: TRBV4-1
D gene: TRBD1
J gene: TRBJ2-5
clone size: .
CDR3 DNA: TGCGCCAGCAGCCCCGGACAGGGTTTGGAGACCCAGTACTTC
CDR3 protein: CASSPGQGLETQYF

V gene: TRBV5-1
D gene: TRBD2
J gene: TRBJ2-6
clone size: .
CDR3 DNA: TGCGCCAGCAGCGGGCGGGGGGACGGAAGCTCTGGGGCCAACGTCCTGACTTTC
CDR3 protein: CASSGRGDGSSGANVLTF

V gene: TRBV11-2
D gene: .
J gene: TRBJ1-1
clone size: .
CDR3 DNA: TGTGCCAGCAGCCGAGCTACGATGGGCACTGAAGCTTTCTTT
CDR3 protein: CASSRATMGTEAFF

V gene: TRBV6-5
D gene: TRBD1
J gene: TRBJ2-7
clone size: .
CDR3 DNA: TGTGCCAGCAGTTACTCCGGGACAGGCTACGAGCAGTACTTC
CDR3 protein: CASSYSGTGYEQYF

V gene: TRBV2
D gene: .
J gene: TRBJ1-1
clone size: .
CDR3 DNA: TGTGCCAGCAGAGACCAGGGAGTAATGAACACTGAAGCTTTCTTT
CDR3 protein: CASRDQGVMNTEAFF

V gene: TRBV5-1
D gene: .
J gene: TRBJ2-1
clone size: .
CDR3 DNA: TGCGCCAGCAGCGGCCAGGGCGCTACCTACAATGAGCAGTTCTTC
CDR3 protein: CASSGQGATYNEQFF

V gene: TRBV5-6
D gene: TRBD1
J gene: TRBJ2-7
clone size: .
CDR3 DNA: TGTGCCAGCAGCCTGGGACAGGGGGCCTACGAGCAGTACTTC
CDR3 protein: CASSLGQGAYEQYF

V gene: TRBV2
D gene: .
J gene: TRBJ1-2
clone size: .
CDR3 DNA: TGTGCCAGCAGTGCTTCCCCCTATGGCTACACCTTC
CDR3 protein: CASSASPYGYTF

V gene: TRBV10-1
D gene: TRBD1
J gene: TRBJ1-1
clone size: few
CDR3 DNA: TGCGCCAGGGACAGGGGGGCGCCGTGGACTGAAGCTTTCTTT
CDR3 protein: CARDRGAPWTEAFF

V gene: TRBV2
D gene: .
J gene: TRBJ2-5
clone size: .
CDR3 DNA: TGTGCCAGCAGGAACCTTGGGAGGGGGGAGACCCAGTACTTC
CDR3 protein: CASRNLGRGETQYF